This T cell receptor (beta chain) was obtained from a study of blood T cells in healthy people across ages (dated by TCRdb to between 2014 and 2017). Describing the broader study: In model experiments, template switching captured about one uniquely barcoded TCR beta cDNA molecule for every two T cells. Using deep sequencing normalized with unique cDNA molecular identifiers, the study measured how TCR beta repertoire diversity changes with age. Two additional independent replicas of 1 million unique cDNA reads from the same blood draw were analyzed for two donors (one aged 18 to 29 and one aged 80 or older). To avoid experimental bias, donors of different ages were distributed randomly across sequencing lanes. The donors were divided into four age groups: young (average around 17 years), middle-aged (about 40), aged (62) and long-lived (roughly 88).

Comment on this clonotype: Its cognate antigen has yet to be identified. No per-base quality is available; no much larger clone lies one base away.

The full study reports these points: Observed TCR beta diversity correlated strongly with the percentage of naive T cells measured by flow cytometry. The CMV infection status of donors was not known, potentially confounding age-related changes in expanded clonotypes. Because profiling used bulk unsorted PBMCs, naive and antigen-experienced compartments could not be compared conclusively. Compared with the aged group, more naive CD4+ T cells, fewer expanded clones and increased TCR diversity were shown by the long-lived group, suggesting age selection. Observed TCR beta diversity per million T cells fell roughly linearly with age, and a significant reduction was already apparent by age around 40. Estimates of total diversity from one million sequenced T cells were regarded as lower bounds and underestimates.

The donors were around 39 Caucasian individuals from Russia, aged about 6 to 95 years, who were systemically healthy. Each donor gave roughly 11 milliliters of peripheral blood, drawn into EDTA-treated Vacutainer tubes. PBMCs were isolated by Ficoll-Paque density-gradient centrifugation, with at least 6.5 million obtained per sample. Total RNA, at least 6 micrograms per sample, was extracted from PBMCs with Trizol reagent. The percentages of naive CD45RAhigh/CD27high T cells were determined by flow cytometry on a PBMC aliquot from every donor. Receptor libraries were prepared by 5' RACE. The sequencer listed for this sample is Illumina HiSeq 2500. The second PCR ran for roughly 6 to 11 cycles and used a J-beta primer mix along with a sample-barcoded 5' primer. Each TCR beta cDNA molecule received a unique molecular identifier from a template-switch 5' adaptor carrying 12 random nucleotides. Each sample yielded at least 3 million CDR3-containing paired-end reads. First-strand cDNA was synthesized from all RNA with the Mint cDNA synthesis kit, primed by a TRBC-specific oligonucleotide. All cDNA was treated with uracil-DNA glycosylase and then went through a first 18-cycle PCR with the universal primers M1SS and BC2_uni_R. The original pipeline was this. Each sample was normalized by randomly selecting 1 million high-quality reads, each carrying a distinct molecular identifier. Reads sharing molecular identifiers were discarded rather than binned into consensus sequences. MiTCR, run with a Q25 quality threshold and the strictest error-elimination algorithm, handled CDR3 identification, clonotype clustering and error correction. A nonparametric unseen species model with Euler transformation was used to estimate a lower bound on total TCR beta diversity. The raw public reads went through TCRdb reprocessing: fastp at Q25, MiXCR clone calling, in-frame beta chains kept. Every distinct CDR3 protein forms one entry, paired with its most common genes and DNA. The V and J calls were determined by TCRdb, not by the authors. Across this sample there are almost 800,000 distinct CDR3 sequences, with about 62% seen only once. Approximately 23% of the sample is taken by the ten largest.

The CDR3 spans 13 residues, from the cysteine through the phenylalanine. Only the CDR3 part of the read is kept: 39 bases, read in frame from the first base. Here V drops 7 bases and J drops 3 bases, and the junction holds 5 bases not matched to any gene. From the germline V gene, CDR1 is SQVTM and CDR2 is ANQGSEA. The specimen sequenced was blood. The V and J segments used are TRBV29-1 and TRBJ1-1, and 10 junction bases match TRBD1. The clonotype was recovered from a man aged 25-40 years in good health. The bases read TGCAGCGGGCAAGGACAGGGGGACACTGAAGCTTTCTTT. It codes for CSGQGQGDTEAFF.